This TCR beta chain was observed in a study of blood T cell repertoires in COVID-19. Losses at the gene ends were 4 bases for V and 15 bases for J; bases not matched to a gene: 9. Germline V CDR1 and CDR2: KGHDR, SFDVKD. This CDR3 has 13 amino acids. Sequenced by immunoSEQ multiplex PCR; TCRdb stores in-frame clones only, minus some. Of roughly 90,000 clones detected, around 85% appear once; the ten largest clones hold under 3.5%. The TCR sequence derives from an elderly woman with COVID-19, enrolled during active disease. The chain couples TRBV24-1 to TRBJ2-1, with 9 bases that match TRBD2. Material for sequencing was peripheral blood. As DNA, the CDR3 is TGTGCCACCAGTGACCCCTATAGCGGGAGACGGTTCTTC. Protein sequence: CATSDPYSGRRFF.